The T cell receptor (beta chain) under discussion was sequenced for a study of blood T cell repertoires in COVID-19. Study context: Specimens from acute and convalescent COVID-19 originated in the United States, Italy and Spain. T cells, B-cell-depleted T cells, or PBMCs provided the cDNA or gDNA that served as material.

How the authors handled the data: For nucleated cells, counts were estimated from reference gene primer amplification. Produced via immunoSEQ multiplex PCR; TCRdb's table is partial and in-frame only. V and J calls and clone size are as listed in that table; D and trimming were resolved from the DNA. The data hold some 110,000 clones, with approximately 82% observed a single time. The sample was peripheral blood. The clonotype originates from a woman older than 75 with acute or convalescent COVID-19.

This CDR3 is CASSLQGNGYTF. The DNA for the CDR3 is TGTGCCAGCAGCTTACAGGGAAATGGCTACACCTTC. The V and J genes are TRBV5-6 and TRBJ1-2, with a possible D match to TRBD1 (6 bases). CDR3 size: 12 residues. The ends were cut back, 2 bases at V and 6 bases at J, with 8 bases in the middle. The germline CDR1 and CDR2 sequences are SGHDT and YYEEEE.